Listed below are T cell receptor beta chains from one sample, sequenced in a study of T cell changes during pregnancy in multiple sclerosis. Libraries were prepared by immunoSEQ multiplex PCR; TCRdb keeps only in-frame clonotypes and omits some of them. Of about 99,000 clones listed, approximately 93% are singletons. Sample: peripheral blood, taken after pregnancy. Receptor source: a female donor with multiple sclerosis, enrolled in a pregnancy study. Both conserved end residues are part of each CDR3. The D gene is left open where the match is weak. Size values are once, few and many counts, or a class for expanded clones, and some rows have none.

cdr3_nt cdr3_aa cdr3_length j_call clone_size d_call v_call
TGTGCCAGCATTGGGGGAGGGCCCCCCGGGGAGCTGTTTTTT CASIGGGPPGELFF 14 TRBJ2-2 NA TRBD2 TRBV6-1
TGTGCCAGCAGCAGACTAGCGGGACGCACAGATACGCAGTATTTT CASSRLAGRTDTQYF 15 TRBJ2-3 NA TRBD2 TRBV27
TGTGCCAGCAGTTTCCAGGGTACAAGGTATCAGCCCCAGCATTTT CASSFQGTRYQPQHF 15 TRBJ1-5 NA NA TRBV28
TGTGCCAGCAGGAGATCAGGGGTGGCTGGGGCCAACGTCCTGACTTTC CASRRSGVAGANVLTF 16 TRBJ2-6 NA NA TRBV27
TGCGCCAGCAACCCACACGACTCTGGGGCCAACGTCCTGACTTTC CASNPHDSGANVLTF 15 TRBJ2-6 few NA TRBV5-1
TGTGCCAGCAGGGGACTAGCTGAAGGGGAGCAGTTCTTC CASRGLAEGEQFF 13 TRBJ2-1 NA TRBD2 TRBV6-1
TGTGCCAGCAGCTTCGACAGGGGAAGCTATGGCTACACCTTC CASSFDRGSYGYTF 14 TRBJ1-2 NA TRBD1 TRBV11-2
TGTGCCAGTAGTATAGCGGGAGGGCCAAATGAGCAGTTCTTC CASSIAGGPNEQFF 14 TRBJ2-1 NA TRBD2 TRBV19
TGTGCCAGCAGCTCCCTAGCGGGAGGCCCGGATACGCAGTATTTT CASSSLAGGPDTQYF 15 TRBJ2-3 NA TRBD2 TRBV7-7
TGTGCCAGCAGCCCCGGACAGGGAAGGTCTGAAAAACTGTTTTTT CASSPGQGRSEKLFF 15 TRBJ1-4 NA TRBD1 TRBV11-2
TGTGCCAGCAGCTTGGTGGTCGGGAGACAGGGGAGCGATGAGCAGTTCTTC CASSLVVGRQGSDEQFF 17 TRBJ2-1 NA TRBD1 TRBV5-6
TGCGCCAGCAGACCAGTTTACAGGGGACTGAACACTGAAGCTTTCTTT CASRPVYRGLNTEAFF 16 TRBJ1-1 NA TRBD1 TRBV5-1
TGTGCCAGTAGTATTATAGGGGGAGCTGAAGCTTTCTTT CASSIIGGAEAFF 13 TRBJ1-1 NA NA TRBV19
TGTGCCAGCAGCTACAGGGCGGGAAACATTCAGTACTTC CASSYRAGNIQYF 13 TRBJ2-4 NA NA TRBV11-2
TGCGCCAGCAGCCCGTGGACAGCACAAAACTCTAATGAAAAACTGTTTTTT CASSPWTAQNSNEKLFF 17 TRBJ1-4 once NA TRBV4-3
TGTGCCAGCAGCTTGGAACGGGACAGGGATGGGCAGTACTTC CASSLERDRDGQYF 14 TRBJ2-7 NA TRBD1 TRBV5-5
TGTGCCAGCACCCTGGGAGGGGCTCGGGACACTGAAGCTTTCTTT CASTLGGARDTEAFF 15 TRBJ1-1 NA NA TRBV28
TGTGCCAGCAGGGAAACAGGGACCATCTACGAGCAGTACTTC CASRETGTIYEQYF 14 TRBJ2-7 NA NA TRBV6-6
TGTGCCAGCAGTGACCCCGGGAAACTGTTTTTT CASSDPGKLFF 11 TRBJ1-4 NA NA TRBV6-1
TGTGCCAGCAGTTTAGGGGCACCCACAGATACGCAGTATTTT CASSLGAPTDTQYF 14 TRBJ2-3 NA NA TRBV27
TGTGCCAGCAGCACCACTAGCGCGAACACCGGGGAGCTGTTTTTT CASSTTSANTGELFF 15 TRBJ2-2 NA TRBD2 TRBV9
TGTGCCAGCAGCTCACTATACGAGGGCCGCAATCAGCCCCAGCATTTT CASSSLYEGRNQPQHF 16 TRBJ1-5 NA NA TRBV11-2
TGTGCCAGCAGTGACATACTGTCTCCGGGGACTGAAGCTTTCTTT CASSDILSPGTEAFF 15 TRBJ1-1 NA NA TRBV2
TGCGCCAGCAGCTCACTAGCGGGAGGCTTCTACGAGCAGTACTTC CASSSLAGGFYEQYF 15 TRBJ2-7 NA TRBD2 TRBV5-1
TGTGCCAGCAGTTACGGTATCGGGGGTGGGAATCAGCCCCAGCATTTT CASSYGIGGGNQPQHF 16 TRBJ1-5 NA NA TRBV28
TGTGCCAGCAGTTTGGGTGGGAGGGTCTCTGGGGCCAACGTCCTGACTTTC CASSLGGRVSGANVLTF 17 TRBJ2-6 NA TRBD2 TRBV28
TGTGCCAGCAGCCTCCCAGGGTCCTACGAGCAGTACTTC CASSLPGSYEQYF 13 TRBJ2-7 NA NA TRBV7-9
TGTGCCACCAGCAGCTCCCTAGCCAAAAACATTCAGTACTTC CATSSSLAKNIQYF 14 TRBJ2-4 NA NA TRBV15
TGTGCCAGCAGCCCGACAGGGCTGAAGCCCCAGCATTTT CASSPTGLKPQHF 13 TRBJ1-5 few TRBD1 TRBV7-8